This T cell receptor beta chain was sequenced during a study of Graves' ophthalmopathy and Graves' hyperthyroidism. PBMCs were density-gradient isolated from approximately 10 ml fresh blood. This CDR3 spans 13 amino acids. Germline CDR1 DFQATT, CDR2 SNEGSKA (reference sequence). Trimming took 6 bases from V and 8 from J; bases not matched to a gene: 12. As the template, RNA transcripts were used to amplify TCR beta CDR3 regions. After a first-round RT-PCR with HTBI primers, a second-round multiplex PCR was run. MiXCR was run by TCRdb on the multiplex PCR reads, yielding one entry per CDR3 protein. The data hold about 740,000 distinct CDR3 sequences, with 40% observed a single time. A remark on this clonotype: Its target is not known.

Findings and limits, study-wide: Most thyroid-expanded clonotypes exceeding 0.001 frequency were also found in blood.

The sequenced material came from peripheral blood. The receptor's source is an adult man with Graves' ophthalmopathy. The chain has TRBV20-1 and TRBJ1-2, with TRBD1 matching over 7 bases. In DNA, the CDR3 is TGCAGTGCCCCGACAGGGACGAAGGAGGGCTACACCTTC. Protein product: CSAPTGTKEGYTF.